In this sample, the clone carrying this T cell receptor beta chain turned up many times. Every TCR cDNA molecule bore a unique molecular identifier. TCRdb fed the 5' RACE reads into MiXCR, producing one record per CDR3 protein. The sample records 7,500 to 8,000 distinct CDR3 sequences, over 9.5% being singletons. The entry originates in a study of spatial heterogeneity in lung cancer. Study information: Detected beta-chain sequences consistently exceeded alpha-chain sequences.

Time point of the sample: sample taken at primary tumor resection. Untreated early-stage non-small cell lung cancer patients, fewer than 85 in total, were the donors. Unsorted tumor, nontumor lung tissue or cryopreserved PBMC supplied the whole RNA. The J segment lost 5 bases and the V segment lost 5 bases, leaving 13 bases of the junction unmatched. The CDR3 extends over 16 amino acids. The germline gives CDR1 SGHVS, CDR2 FQNEAQ. The V call is TRBV7-8, the J call TRBJ1-1; 8 nucleotides match TRBD1. The clonotype comes from a male donor with early-stage non-small cell lung cancer. Material: normal lung tissue next to the tumor, obtained at surgery. The CDR3 DNA reads as TGTGCCAGCAGCCGAGATTTACAGGGGGTCGGGACTGAAGCTTTCTTT. Its protein is CASSRDLQGVGTEAFF.